Below are 3 T cell receptor beta chains sequenced from a single sample in a study of blood T cell repertoires in COVID-19. Assay used: immunoSEQ multiplex PCR; TCRdb lists only in-frame clones, some missing. The table includes roughly 35,000 clones, roughly 92% detected once. The sequenced sample consisted of peripheral blood. The receptors were gathered from a human donor in a cohort sampled during active COVID-19.

V and J are TRBV7-8 and TRBJ1-4; 7 nucleotides agree with TRBD1. The V and J ends lost 5 bases and 4 bases, in that order; junction bases with no gene match: 4. Germline values: CDR1 SGHVS, CDR2 FQNEAQ. CDR3 length: 14 amino acids. This CDR3 reads CASSRDRRNEKLFF. The CDR3 region has the DNA TGTGCCAGCAGCCGGGACAGACGTAATGAAAAACTGTTTTTT.

This clone showed up just once. The chain is built from TRBV7-6 and TRBJ2-7; tentatively, D is TRBD2 (5 bases). V lost 3 bases and J lost 3, with 9 bases in between. The CDR3 loop spans 13 amino acids. From germline, CDR1 is SGHVS and CDR2 FNYEAQ. CDR3 sequence (DNA): TGTGCCAGCAGCTTGCACGGAGGCTACGAGCAGTACTTC. Translated, it gives CASSLHGGYEQYF.

This chain links TRBV15 with TRBJ2-1; 12 positions agree with TRBD1. Trimming cost V 5 bases and J 6 bases; bases outside gene matches: 5. The CDR3 extends over 15 amino acids. Germline CDR1 LNHNV, CDR2 YYDKDF (reference sequence). The CDR3 coding sequence is TGTGCCACCAGCCCCCGGGACAGGGGGCTCAATGAGCAGTTCTTC. Encoded protein: CATSPRDRGLNEQFF.